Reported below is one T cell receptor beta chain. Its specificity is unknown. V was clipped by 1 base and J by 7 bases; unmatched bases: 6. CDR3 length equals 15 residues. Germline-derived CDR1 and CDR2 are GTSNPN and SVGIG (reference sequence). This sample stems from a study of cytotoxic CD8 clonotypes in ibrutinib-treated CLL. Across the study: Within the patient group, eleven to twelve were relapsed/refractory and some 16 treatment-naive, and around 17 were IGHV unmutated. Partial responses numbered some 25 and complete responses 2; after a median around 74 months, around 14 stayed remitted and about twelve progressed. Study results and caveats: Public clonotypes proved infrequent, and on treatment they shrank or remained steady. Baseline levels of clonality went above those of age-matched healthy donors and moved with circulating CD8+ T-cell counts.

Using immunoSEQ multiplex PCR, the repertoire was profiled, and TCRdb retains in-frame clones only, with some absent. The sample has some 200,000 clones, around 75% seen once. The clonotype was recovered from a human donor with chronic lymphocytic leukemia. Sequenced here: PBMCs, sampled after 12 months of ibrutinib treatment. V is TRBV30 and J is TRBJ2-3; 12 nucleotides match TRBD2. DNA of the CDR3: TGTGCCTGGAGTGCTCTAGCGGGGGGGCTCCATACGCAGTATTTT. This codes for CAWSALAGGLHTQYF.